The 8 T cell receptor beta chains below come from one sample, sequenced in a study of T cells in Graves' hyperthyroidism and ophthalmopathy. TCR beta CDR3 region amplification was performed from RNA transcripts. Carried out on the TCR CDR3, a first-round RT-PCR used the HTBI primer set. TCRdb used MiXCR to reprocess the multiplex PCR reads, holding one entry per CDR3 protein. This sample has approximately 430,000 distinct CDR3 sequences, with 15% to 18% found just once. The material sequenced was blood. These receptors came from a young woman with Graves' hyperthyroidism.

This clonotype appeared a few times. The chain has TRBV19 and TRBJ1-6; D not resolved. The CDR3 is 16 amino acids. Germline CDR1 is LNHDA and CDR2 is SQIVND (reference sequence). The germline V and J ends were trimmed by 0 bases and 9 bases, with 15 bases remaining between them. CDR3 amino acids: CASSIEGRGFGSPLHF. In DNA form, the CDR3 reads TGTGCCAGTAGTATAGAAGGGCGAGGATTCGGTTCACCCCTCCACTTT.

The rearrangement links TRBV6-1 to TRBJ2-4; D might be TRBD1 (6 bases). With 6 bases removed from V and 2 bases from J, the gap between germline ends came to 11 bases. CDR1 is MNHNS and CDR2 is SASEGT in the germline V gene. The CDR3 consists of 14 residues. CDR3 sequence reads: CASRSTGSKNIQYF. CDR3 nucleotide sequence: TGTGCCAGCAGGTCCACAGGGTCCAAAAACATTCAGTACTTC.

This clonotype was seen at least ten times. V gene TRBV12-3 or TRBV12-4 combines with J gene TRBJ1-2; D is possibly TRBD1 (6 bases). V gave up 8 bases and J gave up 2 bases, with 12 bases separating them. The CDR3 has 13 residues. The CDR3 nucleotides read TGTGCCAGCCGGGGGCAGGCCAACTATGGCTACACCTTC. This gives the protein CASRGQANYGYTF.

Many counts were recorded for this clonotype. The rearrangement uses TRBV20-1 and TRBJ2-3; 9 bases map to TRBD1. Germline V gene data show CDR1 as DFQATT and CDR2 as SNEGSKA (reference sequence). The J segment lost 2 bases and the V segment lost 1 base, leaving 7 bases of the junction unmatched. CDR3 length: 16 amino acids. The DNA of the CDR3 is TGCAGTGCTAGAGCTTACCGGGACAGGGTCACAGATACGCAGTATTTT. This codes for CSARAYRDRVTDTQYF.

The sample holds many counts of this clonotype. The chain links TRBV19 to TRBJ1-5; unclear D gene. The V gene lost 6 bases and the J gene lost 5 bases, with 8 bases spanning the gap. This CDR3 is 12 amino acids long. Germline CDR1 reads LNHDA; CDR2 reads SQIVND (reference sequence). CDR3 loop: CASRLKDQPQHF. The CDR3 DNA is TGTGCCAGTAGGCTAAAAGATCAGCCCCAGCATTTT.

This clonotype was recorded many times. The chain combines TRBV7-8 with TRBJ2-2; 8 nucleotides agree with TRBD1. This CDR3 has 21 residues. Unmatched junction bases numbered 19, after V lost 0 bases and J lost 4 bases. The germline V gene encodes CDR1 SGHVS and CDR2 FQNEAQ. The CDR3 loop is CASSLAPGTGSALPSTGELFF. The CDR3 bases are TGTGCCAGCAGCTTAGCTCCGGGGACAGGAAGTGCGCTTCCAAGCACCGGGGAGCTGTTTTTT. Full variable domain (missing parts from reference TRBV7-8 and TRBJ2-2): GAGVSQSPRYKVAKRGQDVALRCDPISGHVSLFWYQQALGQGPEFLTYFQNEAQLDKSGLPSDRFFAERPEGSVSTLKIQRTQQEDSAVYLCASSLAPGTGSALPSTGELFFGEGSRLTVL.

This clonotype showed up many times. V gene TRBV19 combines with J gene TRBJ2-1; 9 bases align to TRBD2. CDR3 size: 14 residues. The J segment lost 8 bases and the V segment lost 5 bases, leaving 7 bases of the junction unmatched. Germline V gene data show CDR1 as LNHDA and CDR2 as SQIVND (reference sequence). The CDR3 DNA sequence: TGTGCCAGTAGTCGCGGGAGGGCCGCGGATGAGCAGTTCTTC. Its translation is CASSRGRAADEQFF.

The genes are TRBV5-1 and TRBJ1-4, with D uncertain. Germline loops: CDR1 SGHRS, CDR2 YFSETQ. The ends were cut back, 0 bases at V and 6 bases at J, with 9 bases in the middle. The CDR3 has 14 residues. In DNA form, the CDR3 reads TGCGCCAGCAGCTTGGAGCTCGGGGATGAAAAACTGTTTTTT. It is translated as CASSLELGDEKLFF.